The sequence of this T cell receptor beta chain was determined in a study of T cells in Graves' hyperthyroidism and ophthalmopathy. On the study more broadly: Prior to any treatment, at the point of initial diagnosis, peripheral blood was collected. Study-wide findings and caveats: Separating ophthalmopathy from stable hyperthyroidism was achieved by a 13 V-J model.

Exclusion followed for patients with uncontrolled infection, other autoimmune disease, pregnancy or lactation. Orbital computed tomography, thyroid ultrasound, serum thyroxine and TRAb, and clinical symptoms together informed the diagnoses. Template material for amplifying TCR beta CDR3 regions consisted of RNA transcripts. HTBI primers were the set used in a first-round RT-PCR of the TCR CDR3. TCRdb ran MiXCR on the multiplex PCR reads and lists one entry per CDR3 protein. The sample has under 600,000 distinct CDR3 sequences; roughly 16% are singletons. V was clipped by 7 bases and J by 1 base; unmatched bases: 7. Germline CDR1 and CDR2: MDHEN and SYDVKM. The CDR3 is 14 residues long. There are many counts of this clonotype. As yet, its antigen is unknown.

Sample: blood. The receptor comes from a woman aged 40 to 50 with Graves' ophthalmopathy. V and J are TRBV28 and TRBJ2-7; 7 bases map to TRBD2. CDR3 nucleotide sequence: TGTGCCAGCATATCCGGGGGGATTTCCTACGAGCAGTACTTC. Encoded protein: CASISGGISYEQYF. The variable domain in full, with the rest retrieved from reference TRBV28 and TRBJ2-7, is DVKVTQSSRYLVKRTGEKVFLECVQDMDHENMFWYRQDPGLGLRLIYFSYDVKMKEKGDIPEGYSVSREKKERFSLILESASTNQTSMYLCASISGGISYEQYFGPGTRLTVT.